Included here is one T cell receptor (beta chain) sequence, with context. Its target is unknown. The data derive from a study of beta chain features in type 1 diabetes. General observations from the study: Any HLA type influence on TCRB rearrangement was left unresolved here. Across patients, naive, central memory and Treg TCRB repertoires exhibited apparently greater similarity than was observed across healthy donors. There was a moderate but significant shortening of TCRB CDR3s in all four CD4+ subsets of Type 1 diabetes patients.

Since all of the isolated RNA was reverse transcribed, expressed TCRB transcripts were what got sequenced. Sequencing was performed with immunoSEQ multiplex PCR; in TCRdb, only in-frame clones are kept and a portion is missing. The sample includes some 300,000 clones, approximately 8.1% of them seen just once. Donors contributed one heparinised blood draw apiece, averaging approximately 100 mL. Germline-derived CDR1 and CDR2 are SEHNR and FQNEAQ (reference sequence). Deletions cut 3 bases from V and 6 bases from J, with 5 bases between. The CDR3 runs to 11 residues. The receptor comes from a woman younger than 30 in good health. V usage is TRBV7-9 and J usage is TRBJ1-2, with no clear D. Sequencing was done on a sample of central memory CD4+ T cells from blood. The CDR3 region has the DNA TGTGCCAGCAGCTTTTCGGATGGCTACACCTTC. It is translated as CASSFSDGYTF. Based on the CDR3 plus reference TRBV7-9 and TRBJ1-2, the full variable domain is DTGVSQNPRHKITKRGQNVTFRCDPISEHNRLYWYRQTLGQGPEFLTYFQNEAQLEKSRLLSDRFSAERPKGSFSTLEIQRTEQGDSAMYLCASSFSDGYTFGSGTRLTVV.